The 19 T cell receptor beta chains reported below all come from one sample, sequenced in a study of memory CD4+ T cells and cytomegalovirus serostatus. The sort gate was single viable CD3+CD4+CD8-CD45RO+ cells for memory CD4+ T cells. Data came from immunoSEQ multiplex PCR; TCRdb stores just in-frame clones and leaves some out. The sample has tens of thousands of clones; over 70% are singletons. What was sequenced was memory CD4+ T cells from blood. These receptor sequences come from an adult in good health and CMV-seronegative.

The J gene is TRBJ1-2, the V gene TRBV7-2; D is perhaps TRBD1 (6 bases). This CDR3 spans 15 amino acids. The germline gives CDR1 SGHTA, CDR2 FQGNSA. Trimming shortened V by 1 base and J by 8 bases, and 17 bases separated the two germline ends. As DNA, the CDR3 is TGTGCCAGCAGCTTAGTCCGCAACAGGGCGGAAGGCTACACCTTC. It translates to CASSLVRNRAEGYTF. The entire variable domain, with the rest obtained from reference TRBV7-2 and TRBJ1-2, is as follows: GAGVSQSPSNKVTEKGKDVELRCDPISGHTALYWYRQSLGQGLEFLIYFQGNSAPDKSGLPSDRFSAERTGGSVSTLTIQRTQQEDSAVYLCASSLVRNRAEGYTFGSGTRLTVV.

This clone was observed a single time. This chain links TRBV5-1 with TRBJ2-7, with 9 bases aligning to TRBD1. The CDR3 is 14 amino acids. V shed 1 base, J shed 3 bases, and the junction held 2 bases outside the gene matches. Looked up from germline, CDR1 is SGHRS and CDR2 is YFSETQ. CDR3 sequence (DNA): TGCGCCAGCAGCTTGCAGGGACAGGGCTACGAGCAGTACTTC. Translated: CASSLQGQGYEQYF.

The J gene is TRBJ2-7, the V gene TRBV25-1; weak D call: TRBD2 (6 bases). Trimming took 7 bases from V and 1 from J, leaving 11 bases between them. There are 13 residues in the CDR3. In germline, CDR1 is MGHDK, CDR2 SYGVNS. CDR3 sequence (DNA): TGTGCCAGCACTGGGGGGTTTTCCTACGAGCAGTACTTC. Translation: CASTGGFSYEQYF.

The chain has TRBV5-8 and TRBJ1-5; no reliable D call. V was pared by 1 base and J by 4 bases, with 18 bases between. The CDR3 runs 17 residues. Per germline, CDR1 SGHTS and CDR2 YDEGEE. The CDR3 region is CASSLSGRQNLNQPQHF. The CDR3 DNA sequence: TGTGCCAGCAGCTTGAGTGGGCGGCAGAACTTGAATCAGCCCCAGCATTTT. The full variable domain, in which reference TRBV5-8 and TRBJ1-5 provide the parts outside the CDR3, is EAGVTQSPTHLIKTRGQQATLRCSPISGHTSVYWYQQALGLGLQFLLWYDEGEERNRGNFPPRFSGRQFPNYSSELNVNALELEDSALYLCASSLSGRQNLNQPQHFGDGTRLSIL.

The chain couples TRBV30 to TRBJ1-1; 8 nucleotides line up with TRBD1. CDR1 GTSNPN and CDR2 SVGIG come from the germline V gene (reference sequence). CDR3 length: 14 amino acids. Unmatched junction bases numbered 6, after V lost 2 bases and J lost 4 bases. This chain's CDR3 is CAWSRTGTGTEAFF. The DNA for the CDR3 is TGTGCCTGGAGTCGGACAGGGACGGGCACTGAAGCTTTCTTT.

This sequence joins TRBV9 and TRBJ1-1; TRBD1 aligns across 11 bases. V lost 3 bases to trimming and J lost 5 bases; unmatched junction nucleotides: 9. The CDR3 covers 16 residues. Germline CDR1 and CDR2: SGDLS and YYNGEE. The CDR3 region is CASSDTQDRGQTEAFF. The CDR3 bases are TGTGCCAGCAGCGACACGCAGGACAGGGGGCAAACTGAAGCTTTCTTT.

This clone has a handful of counts. The rearrangement joins TRBV9 to TRBJ1-2, with 7 bases identical to TRBD1. CDR3 length equals 15 residues. Germline CDR1 SGDLS, CDR2 YYNGEE. The V segment lost 4 bases and the J segment 8 bases; nucleotides outside the gene matches: 14. In DNA, the CDR3 is TGTGCCAGCAGCCGAAGGGGGGACAGCGCCATAGGCTACACCTTC. Residues: CASSRRGDSAIGYTF.

The chain recombines TRBV6-1 with TRBJ2-5, with D perhaps matching TRBD2 (5 bases). This CDR3 has 13 amino acids. Looked up from germline, CDR1 is MNHNS and CDR2 is SASEGT. The ends were cut back, 6 bases at V and 5 bases at J, with 13 bases in the middle. CDR3 loop: CASREVVGETQYF. CDR3 DNA: TGTGCCAGCAGGGAGGTAGTCGGGGAGACCCAGTACTTC.

The table lists this clone with a few counts. The rearrangement links TRBV11-2 to TRBJ1-4; 8 nucleotides match TRBD1. CDR1 is SGHAT and CDR2 is FQNNGV in the germline V gene. The CDR3 loop spans 16 amino acids. V was clipped by 6 bases and J by 5 bases; unmatched bases: 11. CDR3 protein: CASSSLYRGENEKLFF. CDR3 coding DNA: TGTGCCAGCAGTTCCCTTTACAGGGGGGAGAATGAAAAACTGTTTTTT.

This chain joins TRBV5-6 and TRBJ1-5; possible D gene TRBD1, 6 bases. Trimming stripped 0 bases from V and 7 bases from J, with 11 bases between. CDR1 is SGHDT, CDR2 YYEEEE, per germline. The CDR3 runs 14 residues. CDR3 amino acids: CASSLGGGGQPQHF. CDR3 DNA: TGTGCCAGCAGCTTGGGCGGGGGCGGACAGCCCCAGCATTTT.

This chain links TRBV6-6 with TRBJ1-2; 10 bases are a match to TRBD1. From germline, CDR1 is MNHNY and CDR2 SVGAGI (reference sequence). V was clipped by 5 bases and J by 4 bases; unmatched bases: 10. This CDR3 contains 16 residues. The CDR3 bases are TGTGCCAGCAGTCTAGGCGGGACAGGGGAACTCTATGGCTACACCTTC. Translation gives CASSLGGTGELYGYTF.

Concerning this clone itself: This same CDR3 is encoded by further DNA sequences in the sample. The chain uses TRBV30 and TRBJ2-7; 15 bases are shared with TRBD2. The CDR3 has 19 residues. Germline assignment: CDR1 GTSNPN and CDR2 SVGIG (reference sequence). The V and J ends lost 1 base and 2 bases, in that order; junction bases with no gene match: 12. CDR3 DNA: TGTGCCTGGAGTGATGTCGGGGGACTAGCGGGGGGACCTACCTACGAGCAGTACTTC. Encoded protein: CAWSDVGGLAGGPTYEQYF.

The J gene is TRBJ2-7, the V gene TRBV5-4, with D maybe TRBD1 (5 bases). Germline V CDR1 and CDR2: SGHNT, YYREEE (reference sequence). This CDR3 is 15 amino acids long. Trimming removed 0 bases from V and 4 bases from J, with 14 bases in between. CDR3 sequence reads: CASSLAAGNLYEQYF. CDR3 DNA: TGTGCCAGCAGCTTGGCGGCAGGGAATTTGTACGAGCAGTACTTC.

This chain uses TRBV5-6 with TRBJ1-1; 7 bases are shared with TRBD1. The CDR3 runs to 15 residues. Looked up from germline, CDR1 is SGHDT and CDR2 is YYEEEE. V dropped 1 base and J dropped 3; count of bases not matched to a gene: 6. CDR3 loop: CASSLNEGADTEAFF. CDR3 coding DNA: TGTGCCAGCAGCTTGAACGAGGGGGCGGACACTGAAGCTTTCTTT.

The J gene is TRBJ1-2, the V gene TRBV7-9; D is possibly TRBD1 (5 bases). This CDR3 region has 14 residues. Germline CDR1 is SEHNR and CDR2 is FQNEAQ (reference sequence). V was cut by 1 base and J by 7 bases, with 13 bases left in between. CDR3 coding DNA: TGTGCCAGCAGCTTAGACGGGGCAGAGGTTGGCTACACCTTC. Protein: CASSLDGAEVGYTF.

The V call is TRBV5-1, the J call TRBJ1-6; D call uncertain. The CDR3 contains 17 residues. V was pared by 0 bases and J by 3 bases, with 13 bases between. Looked up from germline, CDR1 is SGHRS and CDR2 is YFSETQ. The CDR3 nucleotides are TGCGCCAGCAGCTTGGCAAATTCCGGGTACTATAATTCACCCCTCCACTTT. As protein: CASSLANSGYYNSPLHF.

This clone was picked up a small number of times. The J gene is TRBJ1-4, the V gene TRBV6-5; 7 bases line up with TRBD1. The CDR3 is made up of 15 amino acids. Germline V gene sequence: CDR1 MNHEY, CDR2 SVGAGI. The trim removed 1 base at V and 3 bases at J, leaving 2 bases unmatched. The CDR3 DNA reads as TGTGCCAGCAGTTACTACAGGGGACCTAATGAAAAACTGTTTTTT. As protein: CASSYYRGPNEKLFF.

The rearrangement joins TRBV6-5 to TRBJ2-5, with unresolved D. The CDR3 has 15 residues. The V end was cut by 2 bases, the J end by 3 bases, with 13 bases between. Germline values: CDR1 MNHEY, CDR2 SVGAGI. The chain's CDR3 is CASSYGQSRKETQYF. CDR3 DNA: TGTGCCAGCAGTTACGGGCAGTCTCGCAAAGAGACCCAGTACTTC.

The chain uses TRBV6-5 and TRBJ2-2; D perhaps matches TRBD1 (5 bases). Germline V gives CDR1 MNHEY, CDR2 SVGAGI. V lost 10 bases and J 3 bases, leaving 15 bases between the germline ends. The CDR3 runs to 14 residues. The CDR3 reads CATRRVVDTGELFF. The CDR3, as DNA: TGTGCCACCCGCAGGGTTGTAGACACCGGGGAGCTGTTTTTT.